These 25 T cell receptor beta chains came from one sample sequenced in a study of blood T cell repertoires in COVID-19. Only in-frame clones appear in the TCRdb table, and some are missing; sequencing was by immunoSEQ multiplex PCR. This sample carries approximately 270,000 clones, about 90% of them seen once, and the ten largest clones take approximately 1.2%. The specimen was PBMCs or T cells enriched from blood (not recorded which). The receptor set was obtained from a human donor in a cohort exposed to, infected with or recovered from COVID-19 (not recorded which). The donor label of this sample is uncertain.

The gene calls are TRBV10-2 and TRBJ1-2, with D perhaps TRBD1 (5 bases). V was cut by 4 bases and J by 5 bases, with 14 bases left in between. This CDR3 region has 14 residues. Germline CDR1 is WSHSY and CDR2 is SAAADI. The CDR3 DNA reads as TGCGCCAGCAGTGCGACAGCCTCCCTTTATGGCTACACCTTC. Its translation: CASSATASLYGYTF.

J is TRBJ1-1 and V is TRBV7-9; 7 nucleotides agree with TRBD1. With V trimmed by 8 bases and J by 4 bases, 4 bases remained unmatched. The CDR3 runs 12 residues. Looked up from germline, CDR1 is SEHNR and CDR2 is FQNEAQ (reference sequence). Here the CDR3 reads CASQTGATEAFF. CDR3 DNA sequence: TGTGCCAGCCAAACAGGGGCCACTGAAGCTTTCTTT.

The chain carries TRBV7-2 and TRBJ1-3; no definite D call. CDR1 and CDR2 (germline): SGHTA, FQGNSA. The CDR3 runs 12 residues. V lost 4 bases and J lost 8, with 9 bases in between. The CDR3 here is CASSSSGDTIYF. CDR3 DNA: TGTGCCAGCAGCTCAAGCGGGGACACCATATATTTT.

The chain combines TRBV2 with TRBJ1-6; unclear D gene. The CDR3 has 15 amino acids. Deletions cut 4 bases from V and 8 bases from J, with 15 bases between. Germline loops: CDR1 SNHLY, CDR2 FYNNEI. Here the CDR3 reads CASSVESGADSPLHF. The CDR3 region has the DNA TGTGCCAGCAGTGTGGAGTCTGGCGCAGATTCACCCCTCCACTTT.

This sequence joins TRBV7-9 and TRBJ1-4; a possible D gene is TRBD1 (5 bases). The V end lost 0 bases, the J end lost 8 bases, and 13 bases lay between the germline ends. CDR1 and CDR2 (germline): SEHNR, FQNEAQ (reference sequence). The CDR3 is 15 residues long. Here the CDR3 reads CASSLAPGVEEKLFF. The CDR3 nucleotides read TGTGCCAGCAGCTTAGCGCCGGGGGTTGAGGAAAAACTGTTTTTT.

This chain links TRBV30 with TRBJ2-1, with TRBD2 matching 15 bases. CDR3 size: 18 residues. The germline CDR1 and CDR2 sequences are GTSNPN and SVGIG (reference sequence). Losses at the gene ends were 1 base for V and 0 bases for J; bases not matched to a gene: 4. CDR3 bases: TGTGCCTGGAGTGCGGGACTAGCGGGGGGTCGCTCCTACAATGAGCAGTTCTTC. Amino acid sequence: CAWSAGLAGGRSYNEQFF.

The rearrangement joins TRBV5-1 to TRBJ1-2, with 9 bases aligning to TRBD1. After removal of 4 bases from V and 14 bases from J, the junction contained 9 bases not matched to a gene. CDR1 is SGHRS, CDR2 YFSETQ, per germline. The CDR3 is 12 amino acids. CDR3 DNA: TGCGCCAGCAGCGGCCGGGACAGGGTAGGGACCTTC. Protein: CASSGRDRVGTF.

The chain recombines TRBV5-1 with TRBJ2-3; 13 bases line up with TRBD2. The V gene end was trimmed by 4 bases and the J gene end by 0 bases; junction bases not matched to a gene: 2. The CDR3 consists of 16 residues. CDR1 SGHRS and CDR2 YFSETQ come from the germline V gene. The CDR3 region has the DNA TGCGCCAGCAGCCGGGGACTAGCGGGGAGCACAGATACGCAGTATTTT. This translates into CASSRGLAGSTDTQYF.

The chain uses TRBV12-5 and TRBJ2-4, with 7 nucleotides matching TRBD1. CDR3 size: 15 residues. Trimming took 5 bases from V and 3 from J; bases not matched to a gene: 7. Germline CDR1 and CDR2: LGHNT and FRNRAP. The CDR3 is CASGAPGTDKNIQYF. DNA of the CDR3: TGTGCTAGTGGTGCCCCCGGGACAGACAAAAACATTCAGTACTTC.

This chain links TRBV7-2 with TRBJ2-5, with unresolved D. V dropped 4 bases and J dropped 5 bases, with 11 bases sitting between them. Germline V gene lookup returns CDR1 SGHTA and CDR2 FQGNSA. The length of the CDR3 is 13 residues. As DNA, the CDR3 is TGTGCCAGCAGCTCCCATCAGGTGGAGACCCAGTACTTC. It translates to CASSSHQVETQYF.

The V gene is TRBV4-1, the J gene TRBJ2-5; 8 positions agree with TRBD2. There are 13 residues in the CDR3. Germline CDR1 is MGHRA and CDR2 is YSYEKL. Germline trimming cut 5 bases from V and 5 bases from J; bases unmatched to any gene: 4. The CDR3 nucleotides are TGCGCCAGCAGCTTAGCGGGGACGGAGACCCAGTACTTC. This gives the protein CASSLAGTETQYF.

The CDR3: CASTRGTEAFF. The CDR3 DNA reads as TGTGCCAGCACTCGGGGTACTGAAGCTTTCTTT. The genes are TRBV27 and TRBJ1-1; D is uncertain. This CDR3 comprises 11 residues. The V end was cut by 7 bases, the J end by 5 bases, with 8 bases between. Germline V gene lookup returns CDR1 MNHEY and CDR2 SMNVEV (reference sequence).

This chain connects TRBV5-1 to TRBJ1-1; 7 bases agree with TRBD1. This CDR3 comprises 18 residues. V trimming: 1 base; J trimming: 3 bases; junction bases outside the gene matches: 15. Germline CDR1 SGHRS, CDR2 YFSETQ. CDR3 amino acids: CASSLSFRTGRVDTEAFF. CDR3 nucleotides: TGCGCCAGCAGCTTGAGTTTCAGGACAGGTCGGGTTGACACTGAAGCTTTCTTT.

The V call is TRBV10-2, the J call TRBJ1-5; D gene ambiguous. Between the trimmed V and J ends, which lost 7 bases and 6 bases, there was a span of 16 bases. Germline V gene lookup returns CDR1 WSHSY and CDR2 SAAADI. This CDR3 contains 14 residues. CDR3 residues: CASIIEEGSQPQHF. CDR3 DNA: TGCGCCAGCATCATAGAAGAGGGAAGTCAGCCCCAGCATTTT.

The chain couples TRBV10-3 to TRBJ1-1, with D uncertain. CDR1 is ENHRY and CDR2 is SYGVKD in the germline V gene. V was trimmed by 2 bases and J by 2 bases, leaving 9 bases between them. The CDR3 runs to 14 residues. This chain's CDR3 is CAISEPGYNTEAFF. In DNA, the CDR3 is TGTGCCATCAGTGAGCCGGGGTACAACACTGAAGCTTTCTTT.

The DNA of the CDR3 is TGTGCCAGCAGCTCGTACCGGGACAGGAGAACAGCGAACACCGGGGAGCTGTTTTTT. Protein product: CASSSYRDRRTANTGELFF. This chain links TRBV7-8 with TRBJ2-2, with TRBD1 identical over 8 bases. The CDR3 contains 19 residues. Trimming took 4 bases from V and 0 from J; bases not matched to a gene: 13. Looked up from germline, CDR1 is SGHVS and CDR2 is FQNEAQ.

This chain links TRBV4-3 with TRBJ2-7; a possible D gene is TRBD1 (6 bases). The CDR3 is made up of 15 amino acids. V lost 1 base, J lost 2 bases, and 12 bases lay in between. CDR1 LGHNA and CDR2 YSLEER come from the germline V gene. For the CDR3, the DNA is TGCGCCAGCAGCCAAGGGGGGACACCTACCTACGAGCAGTACTTC. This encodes CASSQGGTPTYEQYF.

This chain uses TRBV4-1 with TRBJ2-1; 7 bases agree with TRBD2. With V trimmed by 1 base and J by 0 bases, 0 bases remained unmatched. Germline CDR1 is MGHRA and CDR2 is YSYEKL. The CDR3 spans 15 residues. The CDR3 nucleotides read TGCGCCAGCAGCCAAGGGGGGGGCTCCTACAATGAGCAGTTCTTC. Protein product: CASSQGGGSYNEQFF.

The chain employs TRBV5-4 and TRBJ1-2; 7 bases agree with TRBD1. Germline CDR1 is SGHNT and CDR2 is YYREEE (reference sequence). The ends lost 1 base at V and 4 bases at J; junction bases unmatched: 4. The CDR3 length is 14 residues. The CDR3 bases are TGTGCCAGCAGCTTGATCCCAGGGGGCTATGGCTACACCTTC. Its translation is CASSLIPGGYGYTF.

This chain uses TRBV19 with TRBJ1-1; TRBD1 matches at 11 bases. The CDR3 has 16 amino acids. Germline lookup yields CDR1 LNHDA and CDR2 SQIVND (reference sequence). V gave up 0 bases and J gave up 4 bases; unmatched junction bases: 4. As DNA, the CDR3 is TGTGCCAGTAGTATAGATTCCGGGACAGGGGGCACTGAAGCTTTCTTT. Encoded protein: CASSIDSGTGGTEAFF.

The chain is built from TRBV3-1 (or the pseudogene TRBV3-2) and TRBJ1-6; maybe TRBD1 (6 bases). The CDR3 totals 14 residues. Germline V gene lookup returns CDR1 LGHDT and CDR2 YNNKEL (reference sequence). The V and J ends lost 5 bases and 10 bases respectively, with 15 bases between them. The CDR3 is CASSEGVGRSPLHF. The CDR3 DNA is TGTGCCAGCAGCGAGGGGGTAGGTCGATCACCCCTCCACTTT.

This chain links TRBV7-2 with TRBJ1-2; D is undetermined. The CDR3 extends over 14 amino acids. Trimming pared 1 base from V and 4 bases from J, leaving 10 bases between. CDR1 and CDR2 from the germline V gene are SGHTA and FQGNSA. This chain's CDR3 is CASSLEEVLYGYTF. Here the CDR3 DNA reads TGTGCCAGCAGCTTAGAGGAGGTCCTCTATGGCTACACCTTC.

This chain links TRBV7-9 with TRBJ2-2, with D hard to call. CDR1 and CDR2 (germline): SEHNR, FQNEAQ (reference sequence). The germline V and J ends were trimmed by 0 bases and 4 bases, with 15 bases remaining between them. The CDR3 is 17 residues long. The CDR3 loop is CASSLAPGVQSTGELFF. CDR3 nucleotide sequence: TGTGCCAGCAGCTTAGCCCCGGGTGTTCAAAGCACCGGGGAGCTGTTTTTT.

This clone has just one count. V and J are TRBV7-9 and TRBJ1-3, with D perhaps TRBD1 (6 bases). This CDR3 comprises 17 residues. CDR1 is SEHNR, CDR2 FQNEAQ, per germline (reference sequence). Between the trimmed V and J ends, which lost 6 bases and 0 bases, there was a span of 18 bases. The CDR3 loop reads CASRLIMTGLSGNTIYF. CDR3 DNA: TGTGCCAGCAGACTCATTATGACAGGCCTCTCTGGAAACACCATATATTTT. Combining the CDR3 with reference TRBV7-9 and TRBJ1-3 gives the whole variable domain DTGVSQNPRHKITKRGQNVTFRCDPISEHNRLYWYRQTLGQGPEFLTYFQNEAQLEKSRLLSDRFSAERPKGSFSTLEIQRTEQGDSAMYLCASRLIMTGLSGNTIYFGEGSWLTVV.

The CDR3 sequence: CARSLASGASNTGELFF. The CDR3 DNA reads TGTGCCAGAAGCTTGGCTAGCGGGGCGTCGAACACCGGGGAGCTGTTTTTT. The chain combines TRBV5-3 with TRBJ2-2, with 9 nucleotides matching TRBD2. TRBV5-3 is placed among ORFs of uncertain function. The CDR3 covers 17 residues. Losses at the gene ends were 0 bases for V and 0 bases for J; bases not matched to a gene: 3.